This entry describes one TCR beta chain. The sample originates from a study of blood T cell repertoires in COVID-19. The ends lost 3 bases at V and 7 bases at J; junction bases unmatched: 3. Germline CDR1 is SNHLY and CDR2 is FYNNEI. The CDR3 length is 13 residues. Assay: immunoSEQ multiplex PCR; the TCRdb copy retains only in-frame clones and omits some. The data hold 70,000 to 75,000 clones, with approximately 79% observed a single time. V is TRBV2 and J is TRBJ2-4, with 7 positions matching TRBD1. This clonotype was obtained from a man in his fifties or sixties with active or convalescent COVID-19. What was sequenced was peripheral blood. CDR3 nucleotides: TGTGCCAGCAGTGAGACAGGGTCGAACATTCAGTACTTC. This codes for CASSETGSNIQYF.